This TCR beta chain is from a study of Tregs in tolerant kidney transplant recipients. On this clone: Its specificity is not known.

Study observations and caveats: Few patients were studied, so findings need validation in larger groups. Biological reproducibility was not directly addressed in this study.

The table came from immunoSEQ multiplex PCR; TCRdb's copy has only in-frame clones and leaves some out. The sample lists some 88,000 clones, just over 90% occurring once. Input material: CD8+ T cells from blood. The TCR sequence derives from a human donor in good health.

The chain's CDR3 is CATLPGQGALGANVLTF. The CDR3 DNA reads as TGTGCCACTCTTCCGGGACAGGGGGCGCTTGGGGCCAACGTCCTGACTTTC. This rearrangement joins TRBV19 to TRBJ2-6, with 12 bases matching TRBD1. Trimming took 10 bases from V and 3 from J; bases not matched to a gene: 10. CDR3 length equals 17 residues. Germline CDR1 is LNHDA and CDR2 is SQIVND (reference sequence).